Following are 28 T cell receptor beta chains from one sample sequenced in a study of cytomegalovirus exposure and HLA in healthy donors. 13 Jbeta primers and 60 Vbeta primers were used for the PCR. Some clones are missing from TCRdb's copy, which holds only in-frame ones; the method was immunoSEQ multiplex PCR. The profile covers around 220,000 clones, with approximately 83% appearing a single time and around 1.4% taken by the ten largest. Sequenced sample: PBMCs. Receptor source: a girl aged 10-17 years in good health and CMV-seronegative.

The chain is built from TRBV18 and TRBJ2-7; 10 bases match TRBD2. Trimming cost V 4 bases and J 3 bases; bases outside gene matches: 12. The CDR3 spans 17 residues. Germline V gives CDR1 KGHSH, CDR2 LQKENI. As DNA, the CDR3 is TGTGCCAGCTCACGGGGTTTAAAGGCTAGCGGGAGCTACGAGCAGTACTTC. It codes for CASSRGLKASGSYEQYF.

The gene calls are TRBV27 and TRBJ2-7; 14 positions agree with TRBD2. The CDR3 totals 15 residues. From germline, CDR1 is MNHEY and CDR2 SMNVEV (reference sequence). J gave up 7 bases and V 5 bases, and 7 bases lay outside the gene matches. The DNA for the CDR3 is TGTGCCAGCAGTGCTAGGACTAGCGGGGGGTGGGAGCAGTACTTC. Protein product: CASSARTSGGWEQYF.

CDR3 DNA: TGTGCCAGCAGTCGGACAGCCCAGAACACTGAAGCTTTCTTT. The encoded protein is CASSRTAQNTEAFF. This chain uses TRBV4-2 with TRBJ1-1, with D possibly being TRBD1 (6 bases). CDR1 LGHNA and CDR2 YNFKEQ come from the germline V gene. Trimming removed 6 bases at V and 1 base at J, with 12 bases between. The CDR3 has 14 amino acids.

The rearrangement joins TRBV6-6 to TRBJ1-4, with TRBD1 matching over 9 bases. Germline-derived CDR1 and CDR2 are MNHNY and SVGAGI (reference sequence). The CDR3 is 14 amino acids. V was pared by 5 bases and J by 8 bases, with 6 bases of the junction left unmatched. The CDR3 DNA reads TGTGCCAGCAGTCCCGGGACAGGGTACGAAAAACTGTTTTTT. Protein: CASSPGTGYEKLFF.

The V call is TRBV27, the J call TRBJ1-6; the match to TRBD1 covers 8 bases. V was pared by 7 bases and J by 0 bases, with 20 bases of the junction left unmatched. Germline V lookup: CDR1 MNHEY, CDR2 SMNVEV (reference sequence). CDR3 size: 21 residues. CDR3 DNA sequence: TGTGCCAGCAACCCCGGAACTCCAGGGGGCCGAAGACTCTCCTATAATTCACCCCTCCACTTT. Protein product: CASNPGTPGGRRLSYNSPLHF.

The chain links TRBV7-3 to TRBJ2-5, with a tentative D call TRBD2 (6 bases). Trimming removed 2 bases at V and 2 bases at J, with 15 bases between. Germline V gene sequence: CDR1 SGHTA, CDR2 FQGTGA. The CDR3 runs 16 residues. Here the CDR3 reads CASSLSGGARQETQYF. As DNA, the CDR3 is TGTGCCAGCAGCTTATCGGGCGGGGCGAGACAAGAGACCCAGTACTTC.

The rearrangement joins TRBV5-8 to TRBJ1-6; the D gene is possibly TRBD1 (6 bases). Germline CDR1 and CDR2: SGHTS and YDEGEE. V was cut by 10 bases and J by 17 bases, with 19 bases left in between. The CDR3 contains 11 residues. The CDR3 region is CAVSTGGFFHF. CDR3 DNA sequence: TGTGCCGTATCGACAGGAGGTTTTTTCCACTTT.

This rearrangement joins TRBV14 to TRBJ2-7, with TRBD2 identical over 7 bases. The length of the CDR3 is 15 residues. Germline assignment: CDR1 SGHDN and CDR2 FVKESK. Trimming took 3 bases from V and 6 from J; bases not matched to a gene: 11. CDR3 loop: CASSHGGIFRGEQYF. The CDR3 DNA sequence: TGTGCCAGCAGCCACGGGGGGATCTTTCGGGGCGAGCAGTACTTC.

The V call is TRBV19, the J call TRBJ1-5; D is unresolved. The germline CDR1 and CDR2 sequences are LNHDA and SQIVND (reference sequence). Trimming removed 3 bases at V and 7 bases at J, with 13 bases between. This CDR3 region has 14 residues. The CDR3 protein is CASSIESYRQPQHF. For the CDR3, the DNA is TGTGCCAGTAGTATTGAAAGTTACCGGCAGCCCCAGCATTTT.

The CDR3 here is CASSTGQSIPTEAFF. CDR3 DNA: TGCGCCAGCAGCACTGGACAATCTATCCCAACTGAAGCTTTCTTT. The chain is built from TRBV5-1 and TRBJ1-1, with D maybe TRBD1 (5 bases). The CDR3 spans 15 residues. Trimming removed 4 bases from V and 5 bases from J, with 18 bases in between. CDR1 SGHRS and CDR2 YFSETQ come from the germline V gene. Based on the CDR3 plus reference TRBV5-1 and TRBJ1-1, the full variable domain is KAGVTQTPRYLIKTRGQQVTLSCSPISGHRSVSWYQQTPGQGLQFLFEYFSETQRNKGNFPGRFSGRQFSNSRSEMNVSTLELGDSALYLCASSTGQSIPTEAFFGQGTRLTVV.

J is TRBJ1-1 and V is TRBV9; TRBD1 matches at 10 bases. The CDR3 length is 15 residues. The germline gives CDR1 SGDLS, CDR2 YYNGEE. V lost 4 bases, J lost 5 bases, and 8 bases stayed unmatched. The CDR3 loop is CASSTMTGGETEAFF. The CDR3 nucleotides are TGTGCCAGCAGCACCATGACAGGGGGCGAGACTGAAGCTTTCTTT.

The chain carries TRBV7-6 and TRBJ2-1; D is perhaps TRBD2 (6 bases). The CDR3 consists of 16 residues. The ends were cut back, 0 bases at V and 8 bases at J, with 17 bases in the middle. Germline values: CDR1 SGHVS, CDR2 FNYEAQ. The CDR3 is CASSLAGVGGRDEQFF. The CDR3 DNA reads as TGTGCCAGCAGCTTAGCTGGGGTCGGGGGTAGAGATGAGCAGTTCTTC.

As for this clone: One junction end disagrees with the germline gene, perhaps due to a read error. The CDR3 DNA sequence: TGCGCCAACAGCTTAGGAGATGGGGCCAACGTCCTGACTTTC. It yields the protein CANSLGDGANVLTF. The chain couples TRBV5-1 to TRBJ2-6; D is unclear. Germline CDR1 reads SGHRS; CDR2 reads YFSETQ. The CDR3 length is 14 residues.

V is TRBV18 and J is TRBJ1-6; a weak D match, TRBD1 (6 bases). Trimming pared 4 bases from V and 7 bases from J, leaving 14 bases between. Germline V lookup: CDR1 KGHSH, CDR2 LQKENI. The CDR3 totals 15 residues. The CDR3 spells CASSRLQGENSPLHF. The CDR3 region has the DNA TGTGCCAGCTCACGCTTACAGGGCGAGAATTCACCCCTCCACTTT.

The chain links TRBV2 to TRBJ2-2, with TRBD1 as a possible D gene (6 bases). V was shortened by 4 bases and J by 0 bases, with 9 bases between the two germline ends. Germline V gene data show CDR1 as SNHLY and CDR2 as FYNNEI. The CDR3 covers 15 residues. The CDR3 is CASSGTVSNTGELFF. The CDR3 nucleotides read TGTGCCAGCAGTGGGACAGTATCGAACACCGGGGAGCTGTTTTTT.

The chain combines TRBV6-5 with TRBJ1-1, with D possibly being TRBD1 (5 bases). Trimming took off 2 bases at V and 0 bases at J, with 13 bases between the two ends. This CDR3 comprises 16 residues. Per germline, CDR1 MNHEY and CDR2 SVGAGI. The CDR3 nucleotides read TGTGCCAGCAGTTACAGGGGCGGGGCCATGAACACTGAAGCTTTCTTT. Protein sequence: CASSYRGGAMNTEAFF.

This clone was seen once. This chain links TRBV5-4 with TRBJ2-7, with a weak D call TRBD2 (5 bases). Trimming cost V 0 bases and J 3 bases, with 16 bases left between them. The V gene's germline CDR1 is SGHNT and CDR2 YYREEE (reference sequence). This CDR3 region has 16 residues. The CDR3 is CASSLEGAAELYEQYF. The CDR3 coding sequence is TGTGCCAGCAGCTTGGAAGGCGCAGCGGAGCTCTACGAGCAGTACTTC. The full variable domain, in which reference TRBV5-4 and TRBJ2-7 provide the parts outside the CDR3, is ETGVTQSPTHLIKTRGQQVTLRCSSQSGHNTVSWYQQALGQGPQFIFQYYREEENGRGNFPPRFSGLQFPNYSSELNVNALELDDSALYLCASSLEGAAELYEQYFGPGTRLTVT.

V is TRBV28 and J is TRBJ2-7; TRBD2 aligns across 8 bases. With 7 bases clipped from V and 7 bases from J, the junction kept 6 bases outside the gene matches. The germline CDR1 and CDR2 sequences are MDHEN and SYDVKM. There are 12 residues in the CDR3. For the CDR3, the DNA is TGTGCCAGCACCTCGGGGGGGAGGGAGCAGTACTTC. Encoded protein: CASTSGGREQYF.

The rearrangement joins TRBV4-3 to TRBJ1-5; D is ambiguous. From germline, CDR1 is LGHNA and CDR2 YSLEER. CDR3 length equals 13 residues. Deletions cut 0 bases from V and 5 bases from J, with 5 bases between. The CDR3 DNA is TGCGCCAGCAGCCAAGACGTATATCAGCCCCAGCATTTT. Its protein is CASSQDVYQPQHF.

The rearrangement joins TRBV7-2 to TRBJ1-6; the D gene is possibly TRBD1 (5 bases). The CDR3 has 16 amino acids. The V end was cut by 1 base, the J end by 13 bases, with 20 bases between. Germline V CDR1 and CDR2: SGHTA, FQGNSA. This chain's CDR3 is CASSLVAGTEGTPLHF. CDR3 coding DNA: TGTGCCAGCAGCTTAGTCGCCGGGACGGAGGGGACCCCCCTCCACTTT.

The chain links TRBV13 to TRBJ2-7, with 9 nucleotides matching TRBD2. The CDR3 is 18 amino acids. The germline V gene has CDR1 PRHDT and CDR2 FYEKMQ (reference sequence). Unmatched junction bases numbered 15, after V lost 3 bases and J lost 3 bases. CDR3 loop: CASSFGLAGQKGNYEQYF. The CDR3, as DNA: TGTGCCAGCAGCTTTGGTCTAGCGGGACAAAAGGGGAACTACGAGCAGTACTTC.

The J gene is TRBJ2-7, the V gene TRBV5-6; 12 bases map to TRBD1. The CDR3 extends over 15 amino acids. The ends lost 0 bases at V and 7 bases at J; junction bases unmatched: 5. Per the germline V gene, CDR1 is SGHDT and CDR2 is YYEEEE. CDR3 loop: CASSLVGQGAGEQYF. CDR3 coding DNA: TGTGCCAGCAGCTTGGTGGGACAGGGGGCTGGGGAGCAGTACTTC.

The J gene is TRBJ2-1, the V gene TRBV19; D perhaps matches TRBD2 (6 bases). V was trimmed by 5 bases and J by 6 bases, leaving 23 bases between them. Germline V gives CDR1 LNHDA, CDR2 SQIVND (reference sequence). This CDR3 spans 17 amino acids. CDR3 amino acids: CASSPSSHLARGNEQFF. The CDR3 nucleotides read TGTGCCAGTAGTCCAAGTTCCCACCTAGCGAGGGGCAATGAGCAGTTCTTC.

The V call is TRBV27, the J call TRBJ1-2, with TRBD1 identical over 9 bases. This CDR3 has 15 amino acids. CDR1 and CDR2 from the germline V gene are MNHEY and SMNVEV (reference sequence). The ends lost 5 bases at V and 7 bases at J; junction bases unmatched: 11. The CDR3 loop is CASSRRPGTGFGYTF. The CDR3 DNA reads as TGTGCCAGCAGTCGCCGCCCCGGGACAGGGTTTGGCTACACCTTC.

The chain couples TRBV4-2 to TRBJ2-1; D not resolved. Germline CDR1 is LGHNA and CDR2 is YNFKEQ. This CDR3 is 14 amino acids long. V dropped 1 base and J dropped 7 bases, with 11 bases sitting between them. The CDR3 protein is CASSQASTVNEQFF. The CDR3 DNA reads TGTGCCAGCAGCCAAGCGTCCACTGTAAATGAGCAGTTCTTC.

CDR3 coding DNA: TGTGCCAGCAGAAAACCGGGACTAGCGGACTACGAGCAGTACTTC. Protein product: CASRKPGLADYEQYF. This chain joins TRBV28 and TRBJ2-7; 11 bases map to TRBD2. Trimming removed 6 bases from V and 3 bases from J; junction bases left unmatched: 7. Germline CDR1 reads MDHEN; CDR2 reads SYDVKM. The length of the CDR3 is 15 residues.

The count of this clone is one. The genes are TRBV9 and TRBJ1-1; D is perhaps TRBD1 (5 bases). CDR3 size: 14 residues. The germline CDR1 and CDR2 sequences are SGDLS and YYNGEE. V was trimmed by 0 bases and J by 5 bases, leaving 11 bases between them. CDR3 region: CASSVESGRTEAFF. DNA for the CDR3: TGTGCCAGCAGCGTAGAATCAGGGAGGACTGAAGCTTTCTTT.

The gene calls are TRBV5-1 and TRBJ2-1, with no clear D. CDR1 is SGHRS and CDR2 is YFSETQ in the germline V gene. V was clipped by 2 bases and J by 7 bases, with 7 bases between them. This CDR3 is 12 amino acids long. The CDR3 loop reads CASSLAVNEQFF. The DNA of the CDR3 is TGCGCCAGCAGCTTAGCTGTAAATGAGCAGTTCTTC.